This T cell receptor (beta chain) appears in the sequencing data of a study of blood T cells in healthy people across ages. Trimming cost V 7 bases and J 7 bases; bases outside gene matches: 10. There are 15 residues in the CDR3. Per germline, CDR1 SNHLY and CDR2 FYNNEI. Findings of the study overall: The percentage of naive T cells correlated strongly with TCR beta diversity. It was held that the diversity estimates obtained from one million T cells were underestimates.

Together with a sample-barcoded 5' primer, a J-beta primer mix was included in a second PCR lasting about 7 to 12 cycles. A single record per CDR3 protein comes from TCRdb applying MiXCR to the 5' RACE reads. The sample lists 1.5 million to 2 million distinct CDR3 sequences; about 50% were seen once. A word on this clonotype: As yet, its antigen is unknown.

The rearrangement links TRBV2 to TRBJ2-5, with 12 bases matching TRBD2. Sample: blood. The receptor was derived from a woman in her 40s in good health. The CDR3 spells CASNSGLAGTSTQYF. CDR3 coding DNA: TGTGCCAGCAATAGCGGACTAGCGGGGACTTCGACCCAGTACTTC.